Described below is a single TCR beta chain sequence and its context. Antigen unknown. Only in-frame clones appear in the TCRdb table, and some are missing; sequencing was by immunoSEQ multiplex PCR. The table lists about 12,000 clones, 88% of them singletons. Time point: week 3, after first cycle of checkpoint inhibitor. Response was assessed by RECIST 1.1 at 12 weeks, except a couple of rapid progressors. Germline CDR1 reads SEHNR; CDR2 reads FQNEAQ (reference sequence). V dropped 3 bases and J dropped 7 bases, with 10 bases sitting between them. The CDR3 extends over 13 amino acids. The data were obtained in a study of blood T cell dynamics during melanoma immunotherapy. Study-wide context: First-line therapy was either pembrolizumab or nivolumab with ipilimumab for metastatic melanoma. Notes on the study in general: The study could not tell melanoma-specific clones from general immune activation. Disease-control patients' PBMC repertoires became either more clonal or more diverse at W3.

This specimen was blood, taken from a patient treated with checkpoint blockade. V usage is TRBV7-9 and J usage is TRBJ1-5; D gene uncertain. The clonotype was recovered from a human donor with melanoma. CDR3 DNA sequence: TGTGCCAGCAGCTTTTTGGAGGGCCAGCCCCAGCATTTT. Its protein product is CASSFLEGQPQHF. The variable domain in full, completed from reference TRBV7-9 and TRBJ1-5, reads DTGVSQNPRHKITKRGQNVTFRCDPISEHNRLYWYRQTLGQGPEFLTYFQNEAQLEKSRLLSDRFSAERPKGSFSTLEIQRTEQGDSAMYLCASSFLEGQPQHFGDGTRLSIL.